The 3 T cell receptor beta chains in this list originate from one sample, sequenced in a study of blood T cells in healthy people across ages. The authors ran a second PCR of 7 to 11 cycles using a sample-barcoded 5' primer and a J-beta primer mix. TCRdb reprocessed the 5' RACE reads with MiXCR, giving one entry per CDR3 protein. The profile shows about 840,000 distinct CDR3 sequences, around 29% of them singletons. The same sample was also studied in work on T cells of mothers and their children.

Sequencing was carried out using blood. These TCRs come from a woman in her forties in good health.

The CDR3 is CASSLTPGLEKAGSADTQYF. CDR3 sequence (DNA): TGTGCCAGCAGCTTAACTCCGGGACTAGAAAAAGCAGGGTCCGCAGATACGCAGTATTTT. The chain has TRBV7-9 and TRBJ2-3; 8 positions match TRBD2. Germline V gives CDR1 SEHNR, CDR2 FQNEAQ (reference sequence). Trimming at V came to 2 bases and at J to 4 bases, leaving 20 bases not matched to a gene. This CDR3 region has 20 residues.

This clonotype was counted only a few times. V gene TRBV28 combines with J gene TRBJ1-2; D call uncertain. The V end lost 11 bases, the J end lost 2 bases, and 6 bases lay between the germline ends. This CDR3 is 10 amino acids long. The V gene's germline CDR1 is MDHEN and CDR2 SYDVKM. Written as DNA, the CDR3 is TGTGCCCCAGCGAACTATGGCTACACCTTC. Its translation: CAPANYGYTF.

The chain recombines TRBV12-3 or TRBV12-4 with TRBJ2-3, with D unresolved. This CDR3 has 9 amino acids. Trimming cost V 10 bases and J 3 bases, with 2 bases left between them. The CDR3 reads CANTDTQYF. In nucleotides, the CDR3 is TGTGCCAATACAGATACGCAGTATTTT.